This TCR beta chain stems from a study of blood T cell repertoires in COVID-19. For the study at large: Collection of acute and convalescent COVID-19 samples took place in the United States, Italy and Spain. The cDNA or gDNA used as material had been derived from T cells, B-cell-depleted T cells, or PBMCs.

Germline values: CDR1 MGHRA, CDR2 YSYEKL. The CDR3 is 16 residues long. Trimming took off 0 bases at V and 4 bases at J, with 12 bases between the two ends. In the original processing: The assay estimated nucleated cells by amplifying reference gene primers. Clones were read by immunoSEQ multiplex PCR, and TCRdb kept only the in-frame ones, dropping some. The D gene and trimming were derived from the DNA, and the V and J assignments and clone size from that table. Seen here are approximately 280,000 clones, approximately 91% observed once, and the top ten hold around 2.1%. The receptor's source is a middle-aged man with acute or convalescent COVID-19. The rearrangement uses TRBV4-1 and TRBJ1-4; D is ambiguous. The sequenced material came from peripheral blood. In nucleotides, the CDR3 is TGCGCCAGCAGCCAAGATCCCGGTTCGGGTAATGAAAAACTGTTTTTT. Protein product: CASSQDPGSGNEKLFF.